This T cell receptor (beta chain) was sequenced in a study of control samples from healthy donors and cancer patients. The CDR3 length is 13 residues. V shed 3 bases and J shed 3 bases, with 7 bases lying between them. Germline values: CDR1 MRHNA, CDR2 SNTAGT. Libraries were prepared by immunoSEQ multiplex PCR; TCRdb keeps only in-frame clonotypes and omits some of them. The sample shows some 160,000 clones, more than 85% of them seen only once. This chain links TRBV6-4 with TRBJ2-3, with a tentative D call TRBD1 (6 bases). The sample taken for sequencing was blood. This clonotype was sampled from a woman in her 30s in good health. DNA of the CDR3: TGTGCCAGCAGTGAGCAGGGGACAGATACGCAGTATTTT. It yields the protein CASSEQGTDTQYF.